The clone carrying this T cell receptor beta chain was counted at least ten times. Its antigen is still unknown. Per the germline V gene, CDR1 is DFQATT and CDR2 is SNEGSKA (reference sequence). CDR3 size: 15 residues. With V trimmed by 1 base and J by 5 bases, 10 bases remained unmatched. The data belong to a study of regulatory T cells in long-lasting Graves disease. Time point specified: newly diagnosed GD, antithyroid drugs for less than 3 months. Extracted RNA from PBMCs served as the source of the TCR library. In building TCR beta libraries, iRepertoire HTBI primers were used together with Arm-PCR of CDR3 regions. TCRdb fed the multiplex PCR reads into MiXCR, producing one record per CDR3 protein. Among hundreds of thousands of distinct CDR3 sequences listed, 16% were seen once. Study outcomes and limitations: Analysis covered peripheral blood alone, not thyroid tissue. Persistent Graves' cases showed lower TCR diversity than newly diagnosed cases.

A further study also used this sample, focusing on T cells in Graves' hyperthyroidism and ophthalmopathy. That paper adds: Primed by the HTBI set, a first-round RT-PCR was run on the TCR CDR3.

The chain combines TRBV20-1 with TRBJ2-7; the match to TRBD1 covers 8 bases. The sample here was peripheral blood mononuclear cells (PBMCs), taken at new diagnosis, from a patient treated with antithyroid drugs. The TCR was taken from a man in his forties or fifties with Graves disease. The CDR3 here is CSARGAGQGRDEQYF. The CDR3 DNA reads TGCAGTGCTAGAGGGGCTGGACAGGGAAGGGACGAGCAGTACTTC.